The 6 T cell receptor beta chains below were found in one sample sequenced in a study of blood T cell repertoires in COVID-19. Some clones are missing from TCRdb's copy, which holds only in-frame ones; the method was immunoSEQ multiplex PCR. The profile shows hundreds of thousands of clones, approximately 90% of them singletons. The sequenced sample was peripheral blood. Source of these receptors: a woman aged 18-29 years who had recovered from COVID-19.

This clone was seen a handful of times. As DNA, the CDR3 is TGCGCCAGCAGCCAACAGACTAGCGGGAGCTACGAGCAGTACTTC. Its protein is CASSQQTSGSYEQYF. The chain carries TRBV4-1 and TRBJ2-7; TRBD2 aligns across 12 bases. With 2 bases clipped from V and 3 bases from J, the junction kept 2 bases outside the gene matches. Germline-derived CDR1 and CDR2 are MGHRA and YSYEKL. The CDR3 has 15 residues.

The rearrangement links TRBV9 to TRBJ1-2; TRBD1 matches 7 bases. There are 15 residues in the CDR3. Germline lookup yields CDR1 SGDLS and CDR2 YYNGEE. V shed 0 bases and J 3 bases; nucleotides not matched to a gene: 5. The CDR3 loop is CASSVGVGGDYGYTF. The DNA of the CDR3 is TGTGCCAGCAGCGTAGGGGTAGGGGGCGACTATGGCTACACCTTC.

V and J are TRBV7-2 and TRBJ1-6; 8 bases fit TRBD1. The CDR3 sequence is 15 residues long. The germline V gene has CDR1 SGHTA and CDR2 FQGNSA. V was clipped by 5 bases and J by 6 bases; unmatched bases: 6. CDR3 sequence: CASSIRTGPNSPLHF. The CDR3, as DNA: TGTGCCAGCAGCATCAGGACAGGGCCTAATTCACCCCTCCACTTT.

V and J are TRBV5-8 and TRBJ1-2; no definite D call. Germline-derived CDR1 and CDR2 are SGHTS and YDEGEE. The V and J ends lost 5 bases and 6 bases respectively, with 17 bases between them. The CDR3 runs to 14 residues. The CDR3 here is CASRWLGSTDGYTF. CDR3 bases: TGTGCCAGCAGGTGGTTGGGGAGTACCGATGGCTACACCTTC.

This chain joins TRBV7-2 and TRBJ1-1, with a tentative D call TRBD1 (6 bases). Germline values: CDR1 SGHTA, CDR2 FQGNSA. This CDR3 contains 15 residues. Trimming left V 2 bases short and J 1 base short, with 11 bases between. The CDR3: CASSLRGARNTEAFF. The CDR3 nucleotides read TGTGCCAGCAGCTTACGGGGGGCGAGGAACACTGAAGCTTTCTTT.

The V and J genes are TRBV5-1 and TRBJ2-7; D remains unclear. Germline V gives CDR1 SGHRS, CDR2 YFSETQ. The CDR3 consists of 13 residues. V was shortened by 8 bases and J by 2 bases, with 14 bases between the two germline ends. DNA for the CDR3: TGCGCCAGTCGCCGAGCCTTTACCTACGAGCAGTACTTC. Translated: CASRRAFTYEQYF.